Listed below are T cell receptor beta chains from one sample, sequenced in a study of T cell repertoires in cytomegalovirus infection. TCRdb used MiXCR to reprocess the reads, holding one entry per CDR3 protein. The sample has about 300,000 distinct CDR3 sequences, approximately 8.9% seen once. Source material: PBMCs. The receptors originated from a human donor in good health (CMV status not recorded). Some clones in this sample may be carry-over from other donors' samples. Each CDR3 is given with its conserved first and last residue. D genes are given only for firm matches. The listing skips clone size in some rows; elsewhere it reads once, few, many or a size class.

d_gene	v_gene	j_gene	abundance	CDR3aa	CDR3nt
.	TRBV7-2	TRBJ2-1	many	CASSRGNEQFF	TGTGCCAGCAGTCGGGGCAATGAGCAGTTCTTC
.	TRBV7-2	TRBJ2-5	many	CASSVGRRVGQETQYF	TGTGCCAGCAGCGTAGGCCGGCGGGTGGGACAAGAGACCCAGTACTTC
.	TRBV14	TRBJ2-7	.	CASSQDLSSEQYF	TGTGCCAGCAGCCAAGATCTGTCTTCCGAGCAGTACTTC
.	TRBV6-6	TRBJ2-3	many	CASSYSLDSLKTDTQYF	TGTGCCAGCAGTTATAGCCTAGACTCTTTGAAAACAGATACGCAGTATTTT
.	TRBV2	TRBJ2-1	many	CASSGLAQPWEQFF	TGTGCCAGCAGTGGGCTAGCTCAACCTTGGGAGCAGTTCTTC
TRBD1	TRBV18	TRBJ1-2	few	CASTDRVGADGYTF	TGTGCCAGCACTGACAGGGTCGGGGCGGATGGCTACACCTTC
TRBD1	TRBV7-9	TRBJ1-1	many	CASRQGITEAFF	TGTGCCAGCAGACAGGGGATAACTGAAGCTTTCTTT
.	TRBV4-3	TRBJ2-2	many	CASSPGWGLNTGELFF	TGCGCCAGCAGCCCTGGTTGGGGACTGAACACCGGGGAGCTGTTTTTT
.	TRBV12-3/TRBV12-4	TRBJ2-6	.	CASSNRSRSGANVLTF	TGTGCCAGCAGTAACAGGTCCCGCTCTGGGGCCAACGTCCTGACTTTC
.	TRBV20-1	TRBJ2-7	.	CSARQGRFSYEQYF	TGCAGTGCTAGACAGGGCAGGTTCTCCTACGAGCAGTACTTC
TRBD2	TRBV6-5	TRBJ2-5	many	CASSYSREAISTQYF	TGTGCCAGCAGTTACTCTCGGGAGGCCATCTCCACCCAGTACTTC
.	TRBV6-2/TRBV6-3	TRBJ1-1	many	CASSKIEVRNTEAFF	TGTGCCAGCAGTAAAATCGAGGTGAGGAACACTGAAGCTTTCTTT
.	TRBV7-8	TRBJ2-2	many	CASSPSGELFF	TGTGCCAGCAGCCCGTCTGGGGAGCTGTTTTTT
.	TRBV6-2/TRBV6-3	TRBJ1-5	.	CASSFQRHQPQHF	TGTGCCAGCAGTTTCCAGCGCCATCAGCCCCAGCATTTT
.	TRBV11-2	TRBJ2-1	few	CASSLGTYSYNEQFF	TGTGCCAGCAGCTTAGGGACCTACTCCTACAATGAGCAGTTCTTC
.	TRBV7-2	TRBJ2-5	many	CASSSPKETQYF	TGTGCCAGCAGCTCTCCGAAGGAGACCCAGTACTTC
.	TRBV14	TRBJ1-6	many	CASSQKTPSSPLHF	TGTGCCAGCAGCCAAAAAACCCCCTCTTCACCCCTCCACTTT
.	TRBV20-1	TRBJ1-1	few	CSADARGRETEAFF	TGCAGTGCGGACGCGAGAGGGCGGGAGACTGAAGCTTTCTTT
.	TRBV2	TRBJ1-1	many	CASSERGSGSNTEAFF	TGTGCCAGCAGTGAAAGGGGGAGTGGCTCGAACACTGAAGCTTTCTTT
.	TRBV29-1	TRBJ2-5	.	CSVDGHIRETQYF	TGCAGCGTGGACGGACATATACGAGAGACCCAGTACTTC
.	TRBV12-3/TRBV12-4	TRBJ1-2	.	CASSFDLQGPNGYTF	TGTGCCAGCAGCTTCGACCTACAGGGTCCTAATGGCTACACCTTC
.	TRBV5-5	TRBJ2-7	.	CASSLLNRKPTYEQYF	TGTGCCAGCAGCTTGTTGAACCGAAAACCGACCTACGAGCAGTACTTC
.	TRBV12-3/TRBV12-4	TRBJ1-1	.	CASRPGGAQAFF	TGTGCCAGCAGACCCGGGGGAGCCCAAGCTTTCTTT
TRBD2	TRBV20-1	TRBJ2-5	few	CSASGGASQETQYF	TGCAGTGCCAGCGGGGGGGCCTCTCAAGAGACCCAGTACTTC
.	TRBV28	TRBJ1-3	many	CASSAGGSPGNTIYF	TGTGCCAGCAGTGCCGGGGGGAGCCCTGGAAACACCATATATTTT
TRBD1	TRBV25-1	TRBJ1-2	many	CASTEGAGRGYTF	TGTGCCAGCACCGAGGGGGCAGGCCGAGGCTACACCTTC
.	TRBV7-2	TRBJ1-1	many	CASSLGPPGNTEAFF	TGTGCCAGCAGCTTAGGCCCTCCAGGGAACACTGAAGCTTTCTTT
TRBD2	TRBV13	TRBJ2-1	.	CASSPTSGGTSYNEQFF	TGTGCCAGCAGCCCCACTAGCGGGGGGACCTCCTACAATGAGCAGTTCTTC
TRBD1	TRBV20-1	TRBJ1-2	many	CSALSQGRNGYTF	TGCAGTGCTCTTTCACAGGGGCGGAATGGCTACACCTTC
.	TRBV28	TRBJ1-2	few	CASSYGGPGRFNYGYTF	TGTGCCAGCAGTTATGGTGGGCCAGGGAGATTCAACTATGGCTACACCTTC
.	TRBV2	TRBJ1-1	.	CASIRDLKTLNTEAFF	TGTGCCAGCATTCGTGACCTCAAGACCTTGAACACTGAAGCTTTCTTT
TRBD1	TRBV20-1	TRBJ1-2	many	CSVIGPGTGNYGYTF	TGCAGTGTTATAGGACCGGGGACAGGGAACTATGGCTACACCTTC
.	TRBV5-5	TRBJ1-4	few	CASSFGRGATNEKLFF	TGTGCCAGCAGCTTTGGACGGGGTGCAACTAATGAAAAACTGTTTTTT
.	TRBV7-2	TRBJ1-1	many	CASSLGVFTEAFF	TGTGCCAGCAGCTTAGGAGTATTCACTGAAGCTTTCTTT
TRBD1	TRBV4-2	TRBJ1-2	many	CASSPGAGTGDGYTF	TGTGCCAGCAGCCCGGGGGCAGGGACAGGAGACGGCTACACCTTC
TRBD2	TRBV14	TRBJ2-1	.	CASSQDPGVAGEQFF	TGTGCCAGCAGCCAAGACCCCGGGGTAGCGGGTGAGCAGTTCTTC
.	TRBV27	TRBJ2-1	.	CASSLFERGYEQFF	TGTGCCAGCAGTCTTTTCGAGAGGGGGTATGAGCAGTTCTTC
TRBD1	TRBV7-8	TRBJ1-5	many	CASSRGQGVRQPQHF	TGTGCCAGCAGCCGCGGACAGGGGGTTCGTCAGCCCCAGCATTTT
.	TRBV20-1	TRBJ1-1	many	CSAKGPLNTEAFF	TGCAGTGCTAAGGGACCGTTGAACACTGAAGCTTTCTTT
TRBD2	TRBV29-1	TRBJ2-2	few	CSVGGAGGETGELFF	TGCAGCGTTGGAGGAGCGGGGGGCGAGACCGGGGAGCTGTTTTTT
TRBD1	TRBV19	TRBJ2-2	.	CASNSRQGRSGELFF	TGTGCCAGTAACTCCAGACAGGGGAGATCCGGGGAGCTGTTTTTT
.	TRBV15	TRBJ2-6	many	CATSSDRGLTAGGANVLTF	TGTGCCACCAGCAGTGATCGGGGACTCACCGCGGGGGGGGCCAACGTCCTGACTTTC
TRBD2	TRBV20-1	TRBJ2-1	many	CSAPSGGPRSSYNEQFF	TGCAGTGCTCCTAGCGGGGGGCCCAGGAGCTCCTACAATGAGCAGTTCTTC
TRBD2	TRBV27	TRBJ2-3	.	CASSMYQGLGTSGDTQYF	TGTGCCAGCAGTATGTATCAGGGCCTCGGGACTAGTGGAGATACGCAGTATTTT
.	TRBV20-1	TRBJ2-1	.	CSALPLYHNEQFF	TGCAGTGCCCTCCCCCTATACCACAATGAGCAGTTCTTC